This record concerns one TCR beta chain sequence. These data are taken from a study of T cell changes during pregnancy in multiple sclerosis. TCRdb's copy holds only in-frame clones and misses some; the assay was immunoSEQ multiplex PCR. Seen here are about 43,000 clones, almost 90% observed once, and the top ten hold roughly 4.5%. The clonotype was recovered from a female donor in good health, enrolled as a control in a pregnancy study. This specimen was peripheral blood, taken in the second trimester of pregnancy.

CDR3 nucleotide sequence: TGTGCCAGCAGCTCGGACAGGGCTGAAGCTTTCTTT. It yields the protein CASSSDRAEAFF. This chain joins TRBV13 and TRBJ1-1, with 8 nucleotides matching TRBD1. This CDR3 is built from 12 residues. The V and J ends lost 4 bases and 6 bases, in that order; junction bases with no gene match: 1. Germline CDR1 and CDR2: PRHDT and FYEKMQ (reference sequence).